This TCR beta chain stems from a study of cytomegalovirus exposure and HLA in healthy donors. Points from the study as a whole: In a later analysis, parvovirus B19, influenza, CMV and Epstein-Barr virus appeared linked to several top co-occurrence clusters. Most TCR sequences showed up rarely, but some public TCRs showed up in many donors. It was approximately 150 TCR beta chains that were listed as cytomegalovirus-associated.

In this sample, this clone turned up a few times. Its antigen is currently unknown. Primers for the PCR totalled 60 Vbeta and 13 Jbeta. Authors' data handling: Roughly 80 million unique TCR beta chains, 8.5 million to 14 million shared, were counted in a later analysis. Sequencing was performed with immunoSEQ multiplex PCR; in TCRdb, only in-frame clones are kept and a portion is missing. That table is the source of V, J and clone size, and D and trimming were worked out from the DNA. The table lists hundreds of thousands of clones, around 80% of them singletons. Germline values: CDR1 LGHNA, CDR2 YNFKEQ. There are 16 residues in the CDR3. V gave up 0 bases and J gave up 2 bases, with 10 bases separating them.

The V gene is TRBV4-2, the J gene TRBJ2-2, with D possibly being TRBD2 (6 bases). This receptor was identified in a boy under 18 in good health and CMV-seronegative. Sequencing input: PBMCs. CDR3 nucleotide sequence: TGTGCCAGCAGCCAAGAGGGAGGCCAAAACACCGGGGAGCTGTTTTTT. It encodes CASSQEGGQNTGELFF.